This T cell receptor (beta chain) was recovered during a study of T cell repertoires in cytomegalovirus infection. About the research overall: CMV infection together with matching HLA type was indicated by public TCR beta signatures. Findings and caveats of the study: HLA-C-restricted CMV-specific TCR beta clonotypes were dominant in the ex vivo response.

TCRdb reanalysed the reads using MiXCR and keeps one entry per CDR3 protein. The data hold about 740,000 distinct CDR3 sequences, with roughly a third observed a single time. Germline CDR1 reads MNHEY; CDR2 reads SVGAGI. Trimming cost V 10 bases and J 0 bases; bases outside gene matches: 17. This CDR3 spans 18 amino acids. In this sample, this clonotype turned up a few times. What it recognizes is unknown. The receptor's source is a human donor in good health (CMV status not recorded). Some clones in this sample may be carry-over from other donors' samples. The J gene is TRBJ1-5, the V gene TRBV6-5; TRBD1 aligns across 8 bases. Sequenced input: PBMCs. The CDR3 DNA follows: TGTGCCAACAAATTCGACAGGGGCGCTAATAATAGCAATCAGCCCCAGCATTTT. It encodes CANKFDRGANNSNQPQHF.